This paragraph reports one TCR beta chain. The CDR3 runs 15 residues. Trimming removed 5 bases from V and 5 bases from J; junction bases left unmatched: 8. Germline V gene sequence: CDR1 SGHTA, CDR2 FQGNSA. This specimen belongs to a study of control samples from healthy donors and cancer patients. TCRdb's table, derived via immunoSEQ multiplex PCR, lists solely in-frame clones and lacks some. Among some 99,000 clones listed, around 89% were seen once. This TCR was sampled from a woman aged 45-65 years in good health. The chain is built from TRBV7-2 and TRBJ1-1; 10 nucleotides match TRBD1. The sequencing input was blood. The CDR3 is CASSPQTGGDTEAFF. CDR3 nucleotide sequence: TGTGCCAGCAGCCCGCAGACAGGGGGCGATACTGAAGCTTTCTTT.